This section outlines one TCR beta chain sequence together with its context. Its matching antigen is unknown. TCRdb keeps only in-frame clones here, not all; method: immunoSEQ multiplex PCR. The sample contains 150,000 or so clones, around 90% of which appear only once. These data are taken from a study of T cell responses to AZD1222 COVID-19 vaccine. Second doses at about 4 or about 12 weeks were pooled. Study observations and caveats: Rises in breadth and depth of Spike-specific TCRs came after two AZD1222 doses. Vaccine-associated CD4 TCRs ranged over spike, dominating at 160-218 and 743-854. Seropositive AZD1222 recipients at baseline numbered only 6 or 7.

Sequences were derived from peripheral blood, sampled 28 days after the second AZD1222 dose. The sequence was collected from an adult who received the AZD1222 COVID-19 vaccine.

In nucleotides, the CDR3 is TGTGCCAGCAGGGAGGGGCACTCTGGAAACACCATATATTTT. Amino acids: CASREGHSGNTIYF. V gene TRBV2 combines with J gene TRBJ1-3, with D possibly being TRBD1 (5 bases). CDR1 is SNHLY, CDR2 FYNNEI, per germline. There are 14 residues in the CDR3. The V end was cut by 6 bases, the J end by 0 bases, with 9 bases between.